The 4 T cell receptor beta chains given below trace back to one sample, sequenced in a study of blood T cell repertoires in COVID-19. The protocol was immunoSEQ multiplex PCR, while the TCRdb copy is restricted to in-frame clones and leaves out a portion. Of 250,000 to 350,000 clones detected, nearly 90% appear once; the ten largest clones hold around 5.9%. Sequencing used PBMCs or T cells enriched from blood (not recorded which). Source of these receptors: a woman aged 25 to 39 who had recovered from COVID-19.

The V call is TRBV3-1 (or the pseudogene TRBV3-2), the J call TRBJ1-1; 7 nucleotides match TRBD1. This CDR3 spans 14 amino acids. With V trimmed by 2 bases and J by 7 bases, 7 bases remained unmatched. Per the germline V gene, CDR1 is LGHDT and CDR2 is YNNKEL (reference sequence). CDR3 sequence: CASSQFTGVVEAFF. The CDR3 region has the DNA TGTGCCAGCAGCCAATTTACAGGGGTGGTTGAAGCTTTCTTT.

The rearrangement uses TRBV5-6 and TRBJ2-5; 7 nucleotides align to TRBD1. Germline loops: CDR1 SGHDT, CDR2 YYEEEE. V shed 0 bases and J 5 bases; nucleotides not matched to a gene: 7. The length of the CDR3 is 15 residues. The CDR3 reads CASSLDPGTEETQYF. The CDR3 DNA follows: TGTGCCAGCAGCTTGGATCCCGGGACAGAGGAGACCCAGTACTTC.

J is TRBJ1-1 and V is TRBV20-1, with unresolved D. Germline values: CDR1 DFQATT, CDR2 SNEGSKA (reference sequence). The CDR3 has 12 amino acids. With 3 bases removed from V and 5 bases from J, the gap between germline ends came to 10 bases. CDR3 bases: TGCAGTGCTAGTGGGCCGAAAACTGAAGCTTTCTTT. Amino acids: CSASGPKTEAFF.

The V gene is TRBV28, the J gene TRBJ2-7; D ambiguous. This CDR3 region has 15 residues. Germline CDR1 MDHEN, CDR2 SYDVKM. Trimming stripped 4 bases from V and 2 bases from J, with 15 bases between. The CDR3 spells CASSSPPVLPYEQYF. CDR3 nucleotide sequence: TGTGCCAGCAGTTCCCCCCCGGTACTCCCCTACGAGCAGTACTTC.